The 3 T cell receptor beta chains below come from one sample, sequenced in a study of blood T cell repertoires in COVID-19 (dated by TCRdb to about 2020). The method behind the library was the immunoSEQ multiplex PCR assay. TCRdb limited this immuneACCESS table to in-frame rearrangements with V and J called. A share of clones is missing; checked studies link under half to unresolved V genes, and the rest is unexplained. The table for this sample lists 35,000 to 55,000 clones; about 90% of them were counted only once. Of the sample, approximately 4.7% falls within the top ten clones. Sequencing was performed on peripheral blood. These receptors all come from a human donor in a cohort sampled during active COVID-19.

CDR3 coding DNA: TGTGCCAGCAGCAGGGACAATTGGGAGACCCAGTACTTC. It yields the protein CASSRDNWETQYF. The rearrangement uses TRBV11-2 and TRBJ2-5; a possible D gene is TRBD1 (6 bases). The CDR3 has 13 residues. The V end lost 5 bases, the J end lost 5 bases, and 12 bases lay between the germline ends. Germline lookup yields CDR1 SGHAT and CDR2 FQNNGV.

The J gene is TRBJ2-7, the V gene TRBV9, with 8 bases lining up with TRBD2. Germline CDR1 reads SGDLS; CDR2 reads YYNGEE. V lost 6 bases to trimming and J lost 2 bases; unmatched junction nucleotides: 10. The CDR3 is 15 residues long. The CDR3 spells CASNASGSPPYEQYF. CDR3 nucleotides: TGTGCCAGCAACGCAAGCGGGAGCCCTCCCTACGAGCAGTACTTC.

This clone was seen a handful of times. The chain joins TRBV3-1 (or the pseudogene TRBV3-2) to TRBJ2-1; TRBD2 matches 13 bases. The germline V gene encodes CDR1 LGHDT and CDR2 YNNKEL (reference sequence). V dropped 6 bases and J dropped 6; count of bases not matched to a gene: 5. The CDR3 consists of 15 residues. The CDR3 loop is CASSPGTSGINEQFF. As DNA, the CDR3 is TGTGCCAGCAGTCCCGGGACTAGCGGGATCAATGAGCAGTTCTTC.